One sample yielded the 31 T cell receptor beta chains listed below, sequenced in a study of monozygotic twins with inflammatory bowel disease. TCRdb reprocessed the 5' RACE reads, keeping one entry per CDR3 protein, no DNA. With about 380,000 distinct CDR3 sequences in the sample, the ten largest clones hold 2.6%. The specimen sequenced was blood. The receptors come from a human donor with ulcerative colitis or Crohn's disease, or a healthy co-twin of an affected twin (not recorded which).

CDR3 region: CASKQIQGGTNEKLFF. The genes are TRBV25-1 and TRBJ1-4; the TCRdb call, TRBD1, lacks DNA for checking. The CDR3 has 16 residues. Looked up from germline, CDR1 is MGHDK and CDR2 is SYGVNS.

The genes are TRBV7-2 and TRBJ2-2; TCRdb indicates TRBD2, and absent DNA this call remains unverified. The CDR3 covers 15 residues. The germline CDR1 and CDR2 sequences are SGHTA and FQGNSA. CDR3 protein: CASSLVGGLTGELFF.

The rearrangement uses TRBV7-9 and TRBJ2-3; checking the TCRdb D call of TRBD2 is not possible without DNA. The germline gives CDR1 SEHNR, CDR2 FQNEAQ (reference sequence). The CDR3 spans 16 residues. The CDR3 here is CASSLSWRGGPDTQYF. The variable domain in full, with the rest retrieved from reference TRBV7-9 and TRBJ2-3, is DTGVSQNPRHKITKRGQNVTFRCDPISEHNRLYWYRQTLGQGPEFLTYFQNEAQLEKSRLLSDRFSAERPKGSFSTLEIQRTEQGDSAMYLCASSLSWRGGPDTQYFGPGTRLTVL.

This chain's CDR3 is CASSVASGGTGELFF. The chain employs TRBV9 and TRBJ2-2; TCRdb's D call of TRBD2 is untestable without DNA. Germline assignment: CDR1 SGDLS and CDR2 YYNGEE. The CDR3 is 15 residues long.

The chain carries TRBV7-9 and TRBJ2-7; TCRdb selects TRBD1, and the lack of DNA leaves this call unchecked. The CDR3 is 14 amino acids. Per the germline V gene, CDR1 is SEHNR and CDR2 is FQNEAQ (reference sequence). The chain's CDR3 is CASRIQGADYEQYF.

The chain combines TRBV20-1 with TRBJ2-3; absent DNA, TCRdb's TRBD1 call cannot be checked. The CDR3 has 16 residues. Germline CDR1 is DFQATT and CDR2 is SNEGSKA (reference sequence). The CDR3 loop reads CSAYPGHQGQPDTQYF.

The chain couples TRBV20-1 to TRBJ2-2; TCRdb outputs TRBD1, but without DNA this stays unchecked. The CDR3 runs 13 residues. CDR1 and CDR2 from the germline V gene are DFQATT and SNEGSKA (reference sequence). CDR3: CSAKDRGRRELFF.

This chain links TRBV18 with TRBJ1-5; TCRdb's assignment of TRBD1 cannot be checked, as there is no DNA. The CDR3 consists of 16 residues. Germline CDR1 reads KGHSH; CDR2 reads LQKENI. CDR3 region: CASSPRGQGPGQPQHF.

This rearrangement joins TRBV20-1 to TRBJ2-1; checking the TCRdb D call of TRBD1 is not possible without DNA. Germline-derived CDR1 and CDR2 are DFQATT and SNEGSKA (reference sequence). The length of the CDR3 is 16 residues. The CDR3 is CSARDSGTGTYNEQFF.

The rearrangement links TRBV7-9 to TRBJ1-2; the TCRdb D gene call, TRBD1, has no DNA to confirm it. Germline CDR1 reads SEHNR; CDR2 reads FQNEAQ (reference sequence). This CDR3 is 14 amino acids long. This CDR3 is CASSFPQGDYGYTF.

J is TRBJ2-1 and V is TRBV7-2; TCRdb picks TRBD1, but there is no DNA to check that call. This CDR3 has 14 residues. CDR1 and CDR2 (germline): SGHTA, FQGNSA. CDR3: CASSLDLLLNEQFF.

The V and J genes are TRBV4-1 and TRBJ2-7; as DNA is missing, the TRBD1 call by TCRdb cannot be tested. There are 16 residues in the CDR3. Germline loops: CDR1 MGHRA, CDR2 YSYEKL. This chain's CDR3 is CASSQVGGPFAYEQYF.

V and J are TRBV4-1 and TRBJ2-3; TCRdb calls TRBD2, which cannot be checked without DNA. The CDR3 sequence is 19 residues long. Germline CDR1 MGHRA, CDR2 YSYEKL. The CDR3 is CASSQDPVQRGGGTDTQYF.

The gene calls are TRBV6-1 and TRBJ2-2; absent DNA, TCRdb's TRBD1 call cannot be checked. CDR3 length: 16 residues. CDR1 and CDR2 (germline): MNHNS, SASEGT. The CDR3 sequence: CASIWGGGPNTGELFF.

V gene TRBV28 combines with J gene TRBJ2-7; TCRdb selects TRBD1, and the lack of DNA leaves this call unchecked. CDR1 and CDR2 (germline): MDHEN, SYDVKM. The CDR3 covers 15 residues. CDR3 sequence reads: CASSFVGRGAYEQYF.

This chain links TRBV20-1 with TRBJ2-3; TCRdb's D call, TRBD2, is unchecked because there is no DNA. This CDR3 is built from 15 residues. Germline V gene sequence: CDR1 DFQATT, CDR2 SNEGSKA (reference sequence). The CDR3 is CSARVISGGSDTQYF.

The chain has TRBV27 and TRBJ1-6. The CDR3 extends over 18 amino acids. Germline loops: CDR1 MNHEY, CDR2 SMNVEV (reference sequence). The CDR3 here is CASSFQGPQVGYNSPLHF.

The gene calls are TRBV20-1 and TRBJ1-5; TCRdb calls TRBD1, which cannot be checked without DNA. Germline CDR1 is DFQATT and CDR2 is SNEGSKA (reference sequence). The CDR3 length is 14 residues. The CDR3 sequence is CSARNLGRQQPQHF.

V usage is TRBV15 and J usage is TRBJ2-7; absent DNA, TCRdb's TRBD1 call cannot be checked. The CDR3 has 15 amino acids. The germline V gene encodes CDR1 LNHNV and CDR2 YYDKDF (reference sequence). CDR3 amino acids: CATRGRDRSSYEQYF.

The V call is TRBV6-1, the J call TRBJ2-5; TCRdb reports TRBD2, a call that lacks DNA to check it against. The CDR3 has 15 amino acids. In germline, CDR1 is MNHNS, CDR2 SASEGT. The chain's CDR3 is CASSRKGTSQETQYF.

The chain joins TRBV27 to TRBJ2-5. The germline V gene has CDR1 MNHEY and CDR2 SMNVEV (reference sequence). The CDR3 is made up of 13 amino acids. CDR3: CASSKQGQETQYF.

This sequence joins TRBV6-5 and TRBJ1-5; TCRdb's D call of TRBD1 is untestable without DNA. The length of the CDR3 is 15 residues. Germline V gene sequence: CDR1 MNHEY, CDR2 SVGAGI. The CDR3 loop is CASSYPRGASQPQHF.

CDR3 sequence: CASTQSLGLTDTQYF. This chain uses TRBV6-2 or TRBV6-3 with TRBJ2-3; the D call from TCRdb, TRBD1, cannot be confirmed without DNA. This CDR3 has 15 amino acids. Germline V lookup: CDR1 MNHEY, CDR2 SVGEGT.

The genes are TRBV18 and TRBJ1-5; without DNA, the TCRdb call of TRBD1 cannot be checked. CDR3 length: 16 amino acids. Germline V CDR1 and CDR2: KGHSH, LQKENI. Here the CDR3 reads CASSPRAQGANQPQHF.

The chain has TRBV2 and TRBJ2-7; there is no DNA to check the TCRdb D call of TRBD2. The CDR3 is 14 amino acids. Germline loops: CDR1 SNHLY, CDR2 FYNNEI. The CDR3 is CASRLAGGPEEQYF.

The CDR3 sequence is CASSKGGSEYEQYF. This chain uses TRBV27 with TRBJ2-7; the TRBD1 assignment by TCRdb is unverifiable without DNA. Germline-derived CDR1 and CDR2 are MNHEY and SMNVEV (reference sequence). The CDR3 has 14 residues.

The chain combines TRBV6-1 with TRBJ2-7; the TCRdb D gene call, TRBD1, has no DNA to confirm it. CDR1 and CDR2 from the germline V gene are MNHNS and SASEGT. This CDR3 has 15 amino acids. The CDR3 is CASSGPDPGSYEQYF.

The rearrangement uses TRBV5-1 and TRBJ2-2; TCRdb's D gene call, TRBD1, goes unchecked for lack of DNA. Germline V gene lookup returns CDR1 SGHRS and CDR2 YFSETQ. CDR3 length: 18 residues. The CDR3 spells CASSLNPTGTGATGELFF.

The rearrangement joins TRBV5-1 to TRBJ1-2; TCRdb calls TRBD1, which cannot be checked without DNA. This CDR3 comprises 15 residues. Germline assignment: CDR1 SGHRS and CDR2 YFSETQ. This CDR3 is CASSSGSPRADGYTF.

V usage is TRBV4-3 and J usage is TRBJ1-2; TCRdb's D call of TRBD1 is untestable without DNA. CDR1 and CDR2 (germline): LGHNA, YSLEER. The CDR3 spans 14 residues. The CDR3 loop is CASSQDRVTHGYTF.

This chain connects TRBV14 to TRBJ1-1. The CDR3 has 15 amino acids. Germline CDR1 reads SGHDN; CDR2 reads FVKESK. CDR3 amino acids: CASSRVQDRNTEAFF.